This TCR beta chain was identified in a study of immune heterogeneity within non-small cell lung tumors. There are a few counts of this clonotype. The TCR beta CDR3 region underwent multiplex PCR amplification with 32 V and 13 J primers. Via MiXCR, TCRdb re-called the multiplex PCR reads, giving one row per CDR3 protein. The data show 21,000 or so distinct CDR3 sequences, around 30% seen once. Template input, which was bulk tumor genomic DNA, totaled 600 ng per sample. Several biopsies per primary tumor, spaced far apart, were taken during surgery. These patients got curative surgery after being newly diagnosed with untreated non-small cell lung cancer. In germline, CDR1 is LNHDA, CDR2 SQIVND (reference sequence). Losses at the gene ends were 3 bases for V and 2 bases for J; bases not matched to a gene: 2. This CDR3 region has 14 residues.

The sample consisted of lung tumor tissue. The genes are TRBV19 and TRBJ2-3; 7 nucleotides match TRBD1. The source is a man between 35 and 55 years old with non-small cell lung cancer. The CDR3 region has the DNA TGTGCCAGTAGTATGGGACAGTCCACAGATACGCAGTATTTT. This sequence encodes CASSMGQSTDTQYF.